This T cell receptor (beta chain) was captured in a study of cytomegalovirus exposure and HLA in healthy donors (dated by TCRdb to the late 2010s). Regarding the study in general: In an earlier analysis of under 750 of the donors, 250 to 350 Gb of sequence data and 100 million or so unique TCR beta sequences from some 170 million T cells were reported. About 300 gigabases of sequencing data and tens of millions of unique TCR sequences were included in an early release covering roughly 600 HLA-typed donors. Of the 398 genotyped donors, 81% were placed in the genetic ancestry cluster associated with self-reported Caucasian donors. The aim of the study was to test whether cataloging public T cell receptors could identify signatures of past pathogen exposure. Using immunosequencing, the study profiled T cell repertoires from approximately 700 subjects and related those repertoires to cytomegalovirus serostatus. In addition to the first cohort of 650 to 750 subjects, a separate validation cohort of approximately 130 different subjects was used. To predict cytomegalovirus infection status, the study brought together high-throughput TCR immunosequencing, statistical association of individual TCRs with disease status, and machine learning. A later analysis re-examined previously published TCR beta repertoires from about 670 donors and added high-resolution HLA genotyping to investigate patterns of TCR occurrence. Rather than drawing on any new phenotypic data, the later analysis identified candidate immune exposures from TCR beta sequences and the way those sequences occurred across donors. In an earlier analysis of 500 to 650 of the donors, high-throughput TCR beta sequencing was used to judge whether each TCR beta V gene segment behaved as functional or pseudogenic. Alongside the repertoire data, information on donor age, sex, ethnicity and CMV serostatus was compiled. Genome-wide SNP genotypes for about 55% of the 666 donors were used in a later genetic analysis, which treated that subset as a discovery cohort. All discovery cohort repertoires had been generated on a single sequencing platform. HLA typing included class I and class II loci at four-digit resolution. The number of donors typed differed by locus, with roughly 629-640 for A, B, C, DRB1 and DQB1, more than 500 for DQA1, 600 to 610 for DPA1, and approximately 470 for DPB1. Four or five DR-DQ haplotypes were handled as single units for association and clustering, since linkage in the cohort was strong. On average, roughly 250,000 unique TCR beta nucleotide sequences were sequenced per donor among about 400 genotyped donors of the cohort, with roughly a sixth of those sequences being non-productive.

Results and caveats for the whole study, not just this receptor: When HLA alleles, especially DR and DQ, strongly co-occurred, attributing TCR associations to individual alleles was difficult. A later analysis found that TCR association rates varied across HLA loci, with DRB1 alleles showing the most associated TCRs and HLA-C alleles the fewest. The presence/absence analyses assumed that sequencing depth was roughly uniform across donors, and that assumption may not be true. Correlated functional status among segregating V segments might reflect linkage disequilibrium, but an unknown experimental factor could not be ruled out. In a later analysis, some 17,000 TCR beta sequences were associated with specific HLA alleles at a false discovery rate of 0.05. A cluster of highly shared sequence variants was judged likely to represent a technical artifact of the sequencing pipeline. Most CMV-associated TCR beta chains appeared to be HLA-restricted in a later analysis, and the HLA associations seemed to be driven largely by CMV exposure. A further reported finding was that TCR beta sequences accurately predicted the HLA-A and HLA-B alleles for most subjects in the first cohort. In vitro tests confirmed that a few of the cytomegalovirus-associated TCR beta chains recognize cytomegalovirus antigens. While some public TCRs were present in many individuals, most TCR sequences turned up only very rarely across donors. The study gave a list of over 150 TCR beta chains associated with cytomegalovirus. The cohort was sequenced for TCR beta chains only, and without alpha or paired-chain data the features that could be detected were limited. In a later genetic analysis, a missense DCLRE1C variant was associated with V-gene and J-gene trimming of TCR beta chains, and the association was replicated in an independent cohort. In both the original and validation cohorts, the classifier was reported to diagnose cytomegalovirus status with high specificity and sensitivity. In an earlier analysis of approximately 590 of the donors, most TCR beta V segments appeared in productive rearrangements about 87% or about 30% of the time, broadly matching IMGT annotations. Because some donors lacked HLA typing at each locus, the association tests relied only on the typed subset. According to a later analysis, parvovirus B19, influenza, CMV and Epstein-Barr virus appeared linked to several top co-occurrence clusters. The authors suggested that the approach could potentially be extended to other disease states and immunological phenotypes. Compared with equally common non-associated chains, HLA-associated TCR beta chains in a later analysis were more clonally expanded and had lower generation probabilities. The earlier analysis of fewer than 750 of the donors excluded some 15 rarely observed V segments, including chromosome 9 orphons, because counts were too low. The only immune exposure information available for the cohort was CMV serostatus. In a later genetic analysis, fewer N-insertions in productive TCRs were reported among donors in an Asian-associated ancestry cluster than the roughly 700-donor mean.

On this clone itself: Its antigen is currently not known. No base-level quality is on record; no much larger clone is a single base apart.

Library preparation employed the immunoSEQ multiplex PCR assay. A mixture of 60 forward primers for TCR Vbeta segments and 13 reverse primers for TCR Jbeta segments was used in the multiplex PCR. A multiplex PCR assay on genomic DNA amplified the CDR3 region of rearranged TCR beta genes. The amplified TCR beta libraries were sequenced on the Illumina HiSeq System as 87-base-pair reads. As for the authors' bioinformatics: In a later analysis, tens of millions of unique TCR beta chains were counted across the 666 repertoires, and roughly 11 million of these chains were shared by at least two donors. Raw reads were error-corrected and collapsed into unique sequences by a nearest-neighbor algorithm in which closely related sequences were merged to remove PCR and sequencing errors. Alignment of CDR3 sequences to IMGT reference sequences was used to assign V, D and J gene segments. For a sequence to be retained, a match of at least six nucleotides to both a V gene segment and a J gene segment was required. A rearrangement counted as productive if the CDR3 had no stop codons and remained in frame with V and J, and every other rearrangement counted as non-productive. Following IMGT convention, CDR3 was defined as the stretch from the second conserved V-encoded cysteine up to the conserved J-encoded phenylalanine. In an earlier analysis of more than 550 of the donors, sequences lacking an unambiguous match to a single V gene segment were excluded. An earlier analysis of 500 to 600 of the donors classified V segments as functional when productive rearrangements were above 56.7% and as segregating when the standard deviation between donors was above 5%. To diagnose cytomegalovirus status from the catalog of TCR beta chain sequences, a statistical classification framework was built. In a later analysis, TCR nucleotide sequences were compared against IMGT/GENE-DB human TR gene sequences so that V and J genes could be assigned. A later analysis assigned CDR3 sequences and most-parsimonious VDJ recombination scenarios with the TCRdist pipeline. A later analysis defined each TCR beta chain by its CDR3 amino acid sequence plus V-gene family, and excluded reads lacking a unique V-gene family. In a later analysis, around 650 highly shared, low-generation-probability nucleotide sequences were removed to address suspected cross-contamination and a sequencing artifact. In a later analysis, a clonal expansion index for each public chain was calculated from normalized within-repertoire ranks of inferred template counts. In a later analysis, generation probabilities were computed with a VDJ recombination model fitted to out-of-frame rearrangements, and the resulting probabilities were checked against IGoR. In a later analysis, TCR-TCR, TCR-HLA and TCR-CMV co-occurrence was scored with hypergeometric tests, and a repertoire-size bias correction was applied to TCR pairs. False discovery rates were estimated in a later analysis by permuting HLA or CMV assignments 20 times. In a later analysis, co-occurring TCRs were grouped with DBSCAN, and TCRdist sequence similarity was added when clustering was performed within HLA-allele-positive subsets. Repertoires with fewer than 30,000 or more than 120,000 public chains were left out of co-occurrence clustering, as were about 5 repertoires with anomalous nucleotide sharing. TCRdb provides this immuneACCESS table in a form limited to in-frame rearrangements. Some clones are lacking; in checked studies, under half of them reflect an unresolved V gene, and why the rest are absent is not known. V, J and clone size derive from that table, while D and trimming were established from the DNA sequence. The sample table contains about 160,000 clones; only one count was recorded for less than 85% of them. Over 1.1% of the sample rests with the top ten.

In total, around 600 healthy bone marrow donors made up the cohort. At the time of sampling, every cohort member was nominally healthy, though immune exposures that went unrecorded were likely present. The donor was CMV seronegative and was included in the group of around 320 seronegative cohort members. Each donor provided a peripheral blood sample, and peripheral blood mononuclear cells were used for TCR beta sequencing. Genomic DNA was extracted from the blood cell samples with the Qiagen DNeasy Blood Extraction Kit. This TCR came from a man aged 55 to 70 in good health and CMV-seronegative. The sequenced sample consisted of PBMCs.

The sequenced DNA: TGTGCCAGCAGGACTCGCAGAAACTACGAGCAGTACTTC. This codes for CASRTRRNYEQYF. Here the chain combines TRBV28 and TRBJ2-7, with no confident D gene call. Counted from cysteine to phenylalanine, this CDR3 has 13 amino acids. Only CDR3 DNA remains: 39 bases, in frame from the first base. The junction carries 12 bases between V and J, which are trimmed by 6 bases and 3 bases respectively. The germline V gene yields MDHEN for CDR1 and SYDVKM for CDR2.